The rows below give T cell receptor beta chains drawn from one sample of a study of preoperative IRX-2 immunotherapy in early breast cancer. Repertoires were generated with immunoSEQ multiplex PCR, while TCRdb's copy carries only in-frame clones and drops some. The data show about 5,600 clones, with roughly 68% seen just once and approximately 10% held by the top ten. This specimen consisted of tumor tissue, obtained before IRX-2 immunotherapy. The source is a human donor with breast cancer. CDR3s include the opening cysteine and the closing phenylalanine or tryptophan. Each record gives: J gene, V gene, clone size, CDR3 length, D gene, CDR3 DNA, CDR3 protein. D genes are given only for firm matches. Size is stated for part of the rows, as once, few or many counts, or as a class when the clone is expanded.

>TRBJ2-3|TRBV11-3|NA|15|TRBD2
TGTGCCAGCAGCTTGCGGGCTAGCGGGACAGATACGCAGTATTTT
CASSLRASGTDTQYF
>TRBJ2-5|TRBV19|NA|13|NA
TGTGCCAGTAGTCGGGACAACAGAGAGACCCAGTACTTC
CASSRDNRETQYF
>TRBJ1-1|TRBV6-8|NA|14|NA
TGTGCCAGCAGTTGGACCACAACGAACACTGAAGCTTTCTTT
CASSWTTTNTEAFF
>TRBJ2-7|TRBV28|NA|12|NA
TGTGCCAGCAGTCTTACCCTCTACGAGCAGTACTTC
CASSLTLYEQYF
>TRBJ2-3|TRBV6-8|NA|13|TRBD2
TGTGCCAGCAGACCTCAGACTAGCGATAAACTAAATTTT
CASRPQTSDKLNF
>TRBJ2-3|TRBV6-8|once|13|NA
TGTGCCAGCAGTTACTCGAGTATGGATACGCAGTATTTT
CASSYSSMDTQYF
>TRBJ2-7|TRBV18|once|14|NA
TGTGCCAGCTCACAAGAAGGACAGTCCTACGAGCAGTACTTC
CASSQEGQSYEQYF
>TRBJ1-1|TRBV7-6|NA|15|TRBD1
TGTGCCAGCAGCTCCCAGGGACAGGGGGCCACTGAAGCTTTCTTT
CASSSQGQGATEAFF
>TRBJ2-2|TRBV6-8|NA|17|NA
TGTGCCAGCAGTTATGGGCTCGGGACAACGAACACCGGGGAGCTGTTTTTT
CASSYGLGTTNTGELFF
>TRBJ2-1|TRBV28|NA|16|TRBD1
TGTGCCAGCAGTCCTCCAGGGACAGGGGGTCGCAATGAGCAGTTCTTC
CASSPPGTGGRNEQFF
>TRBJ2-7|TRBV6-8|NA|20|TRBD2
TGTGCCAGCAGTCTGAGGGACGGTAGACTAGCTAGTTTGTCTTTCTACGAGCAGTACTTC
CASSLRDGRLASLSFYEQYF
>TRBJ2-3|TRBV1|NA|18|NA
TGCGCCAGCAGCCAAGATCCTCCTAGCGGGAGGGTCACAGATACGCAGTATTTT
CASSQDPPSGRVTDTQYF
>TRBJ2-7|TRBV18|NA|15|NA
TGTGCCAGCTCACCAGCTATGGGATCGGGCTACGAGCAGTACTTC
CASSPAMGSGYEQYF
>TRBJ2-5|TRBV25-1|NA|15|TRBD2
TGTGCCAGCAGTGAATGGGCGGGAGGCCTGGAGACCCAGTACTTC
CASSEWAGGLETQYF
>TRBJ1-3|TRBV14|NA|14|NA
TGTGCCAGCAGCCCAGGACACTCTGGAAACACCATATATTTT
CASSPGHSGNTIYF
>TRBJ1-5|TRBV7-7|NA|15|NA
TGTGCCAGCAGCTTGGGGCAGACGAGTAATCAGCCCCAGCATTTT
CASSLGQTSNQPQHF
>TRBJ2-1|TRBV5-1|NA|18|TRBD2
TGCGCCAGCAGCTTGGGCGAGCCGGGACTAGCGGGAGGCAATGAGCAGTTCTTC
CASSLGEPGLAGGNEQFF
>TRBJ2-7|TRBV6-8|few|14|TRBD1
TGTGCCAGCAGGACAGGGCCAAGGGACTACGAGCAGTACTTC
CASRTGPRDYEQYF
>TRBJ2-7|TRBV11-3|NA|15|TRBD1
TGTGCCAGCAGCTCCACCCCGGGACAGGGTCACGAGCAGTACTTC
CASSSTPGQGHEQYF
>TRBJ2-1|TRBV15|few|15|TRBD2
TGTGCCACCAGCACCGCGGGGGGCTCCTACAATGAGCAGTTCTTC
CATSTAGGSYNEQFF
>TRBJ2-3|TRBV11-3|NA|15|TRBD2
TGTGCCAGCAGCAGGGGACTAGTGTCAGAGGATACGCAGTATTTT
CASSRGLVSEDTQYF
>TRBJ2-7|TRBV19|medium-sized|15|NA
TGTGCCAGTAGTATTTGGGGGATGGGAACCTACGAGCAGTACTTC
CASSIWGMGTYEQYF
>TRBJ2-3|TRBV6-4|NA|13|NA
TGTGCCAGCGGAGCGGGCCACACAGATACGCAGTATTTT
CASGAGHTDTQYF
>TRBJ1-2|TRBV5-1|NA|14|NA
TGCGCCAGCTCCGGGGGCAGTACTAACTATGGCTACACCTTC
CASSGGSTNYGYTF
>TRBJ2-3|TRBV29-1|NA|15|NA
TGCAGCGTTGGGACGGTCGCCATGGCTCCAGATACGCAGTATTTT
CSVGTVAMAPDTQYF
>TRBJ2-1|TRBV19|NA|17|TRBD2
TGTGCCAGTAGTTCTCCCCTTGCAGCGGGAGGATACAATGAGCAGTTCTTC
CASSSPLAAGGYNEQFF
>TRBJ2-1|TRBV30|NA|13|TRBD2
TGTGCCTGGAGTTCTCCTAGCGGGAATGAGCAGTTCTTC
CAWSSPSGNEQFF
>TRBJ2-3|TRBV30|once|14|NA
TGTGCCTGGAATGGACCCTCACGAAGTGATACGCAGTATTTT
CAWNGPSRSDTQYF